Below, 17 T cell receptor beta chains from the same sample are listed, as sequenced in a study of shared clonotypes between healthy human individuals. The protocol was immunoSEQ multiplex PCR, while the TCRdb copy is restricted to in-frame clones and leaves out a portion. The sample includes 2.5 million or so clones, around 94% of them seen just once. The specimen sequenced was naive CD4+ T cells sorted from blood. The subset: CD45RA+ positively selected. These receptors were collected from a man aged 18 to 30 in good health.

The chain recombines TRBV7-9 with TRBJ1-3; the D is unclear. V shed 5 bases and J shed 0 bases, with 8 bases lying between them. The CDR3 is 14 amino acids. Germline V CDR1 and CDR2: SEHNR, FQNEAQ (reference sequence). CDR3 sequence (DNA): TGTGCCAGCAGCCCCCGGCTCTCTGGAAACACCATATATTTT. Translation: CASSPRLSGNTIYF.

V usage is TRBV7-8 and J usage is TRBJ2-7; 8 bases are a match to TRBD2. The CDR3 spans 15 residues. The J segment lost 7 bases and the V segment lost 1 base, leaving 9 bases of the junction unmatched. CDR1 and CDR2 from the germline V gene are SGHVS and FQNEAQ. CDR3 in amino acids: CASSLDAGGHREQYF. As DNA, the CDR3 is TGTGCCAGCAGCTTAGATGCGGGGGGCCACCGGGAGCAGTACTTC.

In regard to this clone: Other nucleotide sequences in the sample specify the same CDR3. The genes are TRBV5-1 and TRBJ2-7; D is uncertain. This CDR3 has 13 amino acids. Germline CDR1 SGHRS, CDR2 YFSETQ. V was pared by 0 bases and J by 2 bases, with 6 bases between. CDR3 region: CASSLGSPYEQYF. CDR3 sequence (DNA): TGCGCCAGCAGCTTGGGCTCTCCCTACGAGCAGTACTTC. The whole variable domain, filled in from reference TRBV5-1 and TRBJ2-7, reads KAGVTQTPRYLIKTRGQQVTLSCSPISGHRSVSWYQQTPGQGLQFLFEYFSETQRNKGNFPGRFSGRQFSNSRSEMNVSTLELGDSALYLCASSLGSPYEQYFGPGTRLTVT.

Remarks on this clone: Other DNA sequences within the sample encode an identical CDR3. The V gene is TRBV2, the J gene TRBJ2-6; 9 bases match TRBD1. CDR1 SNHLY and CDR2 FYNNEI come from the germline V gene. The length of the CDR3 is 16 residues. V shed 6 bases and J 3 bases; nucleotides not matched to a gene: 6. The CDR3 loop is CASSPRTGVGANVLTF. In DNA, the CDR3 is TGTGCCAGCAGCCCAAGGACAGGGGTTGGGGCCAACGTCCTGACTTTC.

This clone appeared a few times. CDR3 protein: CASSGRPGQGPAQYF. In nucleotides, the CDR3 is TGTGCCAGCAGCGGGCGGCCGGGACAGGGACCGGCGCAGTACTTC. The J gene is TRBJ2-5, the V gene TRBV5-5, with 9 bases lining up with TRBD1. The germline CDR1 and CDR2 sequences are SGHKS and YYEKEE (reference sequence). V dropped 4 bases and J dropped 11; count of bases not matched to a gene: 15. There are 15 residues in the CDR3.

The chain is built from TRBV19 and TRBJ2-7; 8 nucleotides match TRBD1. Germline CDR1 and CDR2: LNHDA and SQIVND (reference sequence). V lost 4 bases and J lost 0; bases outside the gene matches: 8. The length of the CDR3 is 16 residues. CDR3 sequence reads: CASSTPGDRFSYEQYF. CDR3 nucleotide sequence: TGTGCCAGTAGTACCCCAGGGGACAGGTTCTCCTACGAGCAGTACTTC.

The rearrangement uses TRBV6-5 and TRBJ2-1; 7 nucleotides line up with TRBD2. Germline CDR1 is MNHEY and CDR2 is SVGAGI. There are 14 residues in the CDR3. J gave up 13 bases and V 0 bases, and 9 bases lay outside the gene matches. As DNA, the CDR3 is TGTGCCAGCAGTTACTCATTCAGGGACTACCCTCAGTTCTTC. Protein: CASSYSFRDYPQFF.

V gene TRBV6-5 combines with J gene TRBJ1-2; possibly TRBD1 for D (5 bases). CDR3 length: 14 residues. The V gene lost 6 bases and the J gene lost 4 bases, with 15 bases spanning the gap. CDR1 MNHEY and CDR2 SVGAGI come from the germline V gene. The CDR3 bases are TGTGCCAGCAGGCTACTCCGGGGCGCCTATGGCTACACCTTC. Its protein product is CASRLLRGAYGYTF.

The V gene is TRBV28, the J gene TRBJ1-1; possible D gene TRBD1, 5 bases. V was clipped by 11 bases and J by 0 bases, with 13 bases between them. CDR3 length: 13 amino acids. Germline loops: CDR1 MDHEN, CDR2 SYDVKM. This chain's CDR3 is CAAKTGMNTEAFF. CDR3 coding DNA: TGTGCCGCTAAAACAGGAATGAACACTGAAGCTTTCTTT.

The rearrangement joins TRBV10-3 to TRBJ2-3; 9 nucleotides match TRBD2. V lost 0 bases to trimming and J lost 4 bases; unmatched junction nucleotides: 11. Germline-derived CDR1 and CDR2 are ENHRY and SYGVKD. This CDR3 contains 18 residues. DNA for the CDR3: TGTGCCATCAGTGAGTCTCTGCTTGCGGGAGGGTGGGCAGATACGCAGTATTTT. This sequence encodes CAISESLLAGGWADTQYF.

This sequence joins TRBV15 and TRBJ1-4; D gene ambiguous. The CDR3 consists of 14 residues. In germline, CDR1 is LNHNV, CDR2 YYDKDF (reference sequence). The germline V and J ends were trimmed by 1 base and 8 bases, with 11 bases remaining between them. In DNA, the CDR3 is TGTGCCACCAGCAGAGGACAAAGGGAGGAAAAACTGTTTTTT. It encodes CATSRGQREEKLFF.

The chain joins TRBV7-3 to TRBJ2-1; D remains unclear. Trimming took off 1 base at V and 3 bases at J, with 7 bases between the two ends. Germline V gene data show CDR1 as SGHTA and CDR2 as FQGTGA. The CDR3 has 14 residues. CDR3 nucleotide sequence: TGTGCCAGCAGCTTAAATCCGGTCTACAATGAGCAGTTCTTC. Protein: CASSLNPVYNEQFF.

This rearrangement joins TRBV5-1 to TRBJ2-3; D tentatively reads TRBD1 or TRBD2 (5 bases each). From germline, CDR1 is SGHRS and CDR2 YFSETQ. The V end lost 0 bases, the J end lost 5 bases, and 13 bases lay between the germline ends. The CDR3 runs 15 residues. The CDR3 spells CASSLEGQRGDTQYF. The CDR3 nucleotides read TGCGCCAGCAGCTTGGAGGGGCAACGGGGAGATACGCAGTATTTT.

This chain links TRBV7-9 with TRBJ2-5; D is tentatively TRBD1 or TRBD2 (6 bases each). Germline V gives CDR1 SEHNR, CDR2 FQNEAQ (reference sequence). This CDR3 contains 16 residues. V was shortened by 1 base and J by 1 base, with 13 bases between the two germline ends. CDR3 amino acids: CASSLGRRGGQETQYF. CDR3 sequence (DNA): TGTGCCAGCAGCTTAGGGCGCAGGGGAGGCCAAGAGACCCAGTACTTC.

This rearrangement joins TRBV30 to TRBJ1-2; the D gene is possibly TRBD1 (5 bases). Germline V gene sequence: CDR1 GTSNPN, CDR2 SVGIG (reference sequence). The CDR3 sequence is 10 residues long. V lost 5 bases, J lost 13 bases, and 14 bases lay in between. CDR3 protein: CAWARTTVTF. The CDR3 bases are TGTGCCTGGGCCAGGACAACGGTCACCTTC.

The DNA of the CDR3 is TGTGCCAGCAGCTTAGGGGCTGGGACTAGCACAGATACGCAGTATTTT. Encoded protein: CASSLGAGTSTDTQYF. The chain carries TRBV7-3 and TRBJ2-3, with D possibly matching TRBD2 (6 bases). Germline V gives CDR1 SGHTA, CDR2 FQGTGA. Between the trimmed V and J ends, which lost 2 bases and 0 bases, there was a span of 12 bases. The length of the CDR3 is 16 residues.

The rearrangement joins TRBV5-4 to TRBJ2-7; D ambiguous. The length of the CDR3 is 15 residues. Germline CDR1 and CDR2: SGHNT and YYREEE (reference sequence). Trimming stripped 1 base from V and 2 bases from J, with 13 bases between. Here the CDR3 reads CASSLMAAEPYEQYF. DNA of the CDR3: TGTGCCAGCAGCTTGATGGCAGCCGAACCCTACGAGCAGTACTTC. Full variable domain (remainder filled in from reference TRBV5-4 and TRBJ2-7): ETGVTQSPTHLIKTRGQQVTLRCSSQSGHNTVSWYQQALGQGPQFIFQYYREEENGRGNFPPRFSGLQFPNYSSELNVNALELDDSALYLCASSLMAAEPYEQYFGPGTRLTVT.